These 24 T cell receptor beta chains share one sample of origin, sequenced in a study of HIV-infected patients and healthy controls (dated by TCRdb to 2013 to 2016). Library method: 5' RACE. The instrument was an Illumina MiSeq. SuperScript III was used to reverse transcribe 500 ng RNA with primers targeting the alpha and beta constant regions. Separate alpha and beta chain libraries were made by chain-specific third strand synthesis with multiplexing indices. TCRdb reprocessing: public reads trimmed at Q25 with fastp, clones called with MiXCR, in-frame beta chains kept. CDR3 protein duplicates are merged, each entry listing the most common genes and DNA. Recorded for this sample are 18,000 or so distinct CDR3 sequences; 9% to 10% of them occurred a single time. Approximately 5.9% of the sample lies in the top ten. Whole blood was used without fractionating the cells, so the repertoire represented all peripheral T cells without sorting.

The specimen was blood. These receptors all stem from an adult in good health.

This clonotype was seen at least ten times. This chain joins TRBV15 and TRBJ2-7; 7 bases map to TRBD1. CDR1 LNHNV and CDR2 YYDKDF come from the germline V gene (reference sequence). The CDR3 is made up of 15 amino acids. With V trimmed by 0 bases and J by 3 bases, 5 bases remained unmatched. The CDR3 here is CATSRDLGQSYEQYF. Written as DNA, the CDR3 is TGTGCCACCAGCAGAGATCTGGGACAGAGCTACGAGCAGTACTTC.

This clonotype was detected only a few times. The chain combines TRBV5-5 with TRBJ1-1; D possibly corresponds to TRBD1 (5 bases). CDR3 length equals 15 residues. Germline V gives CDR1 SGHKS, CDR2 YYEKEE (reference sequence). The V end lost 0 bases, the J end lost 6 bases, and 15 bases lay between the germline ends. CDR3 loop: CASSLDLFSGAEAFF. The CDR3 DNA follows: TGTGCCAGCAGCTTGGACCTCTTCTCGGGGGCTGAAGCTTTCTTT.

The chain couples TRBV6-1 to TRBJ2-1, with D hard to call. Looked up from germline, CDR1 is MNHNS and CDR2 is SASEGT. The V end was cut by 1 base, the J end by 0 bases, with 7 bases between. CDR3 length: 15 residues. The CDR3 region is CASSEDLPSYNEQFF. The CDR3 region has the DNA TGTGCCAGCAGTGAAGACCTCCCCTCCTACAATGAGCAGTTCTTC.

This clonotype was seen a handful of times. The CDR3: CASSPREIFGNNEQFF. The DNA of the CDR3 is TGTGCCAGCAGCCCACGAGAAATTTTCGGGAACAATGAGCAGTTCTTC. This rearrangement joins TRBV5-4 to TRBJ2-1; TRBD2 might be the D (5 bases). This CDR3 is 16 amino acids long. Germline V gives CDR1 SGHNT, CDR2 YYREEE (reference sequence). The germline V and J ends were trimmed by 4 bases and 5 bases, with 19 bases remaining between them.

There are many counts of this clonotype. The CDR3 DNA sequence: TGTGCCAGCAGTTTCGGGGCTATTGCGGACGAGCAGTACTTC. This encodes CASSFGAIADEQYF. V usage is TRBV28 and J usage is TRBJ2-7; possibly TRBD1 or TRBD2 for D (5 bases each). V was shortened by 3 bases and J by 5 bases, with 14 bases between the two germline ends. There are 14 residues in the CDR3. The germline gives CDR1 MDHEN, CDR2 SYDVKM.

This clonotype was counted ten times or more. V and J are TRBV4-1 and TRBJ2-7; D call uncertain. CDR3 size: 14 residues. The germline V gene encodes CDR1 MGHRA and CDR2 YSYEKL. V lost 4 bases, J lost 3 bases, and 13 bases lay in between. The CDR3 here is CASSPAAGYYEQYF. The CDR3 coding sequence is TGCGCCAGCAGCCCCGCCGCCGGGTACTACGAGCAGTACTTC.

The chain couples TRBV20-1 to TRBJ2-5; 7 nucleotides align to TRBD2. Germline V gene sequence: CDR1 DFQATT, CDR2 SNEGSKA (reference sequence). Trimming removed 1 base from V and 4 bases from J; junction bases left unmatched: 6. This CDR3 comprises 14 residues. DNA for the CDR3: TGCAGTGCTAGAGGAGGATCGGGAGGAGAGACCCAGTACTTC. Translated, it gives CSARGGSGGETQYF.

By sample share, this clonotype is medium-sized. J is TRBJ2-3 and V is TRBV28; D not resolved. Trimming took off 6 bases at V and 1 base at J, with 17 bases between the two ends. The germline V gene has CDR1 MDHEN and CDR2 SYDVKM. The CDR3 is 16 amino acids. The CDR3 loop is CASSPAPGVGTDTQYF. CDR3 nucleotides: TGTGCCAGCAGCCCCGCCCCTGGGGTAGGCACAGATACGCAGTATTTT.

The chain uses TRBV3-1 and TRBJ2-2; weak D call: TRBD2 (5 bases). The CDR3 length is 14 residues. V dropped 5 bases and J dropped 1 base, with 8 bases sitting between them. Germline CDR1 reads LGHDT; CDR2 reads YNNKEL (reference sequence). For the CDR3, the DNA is TGTGCCAGCAGCGGGAGACAGAACACCGGGGAGCTGTTTTTT. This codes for CASSGRQNTGELFF.

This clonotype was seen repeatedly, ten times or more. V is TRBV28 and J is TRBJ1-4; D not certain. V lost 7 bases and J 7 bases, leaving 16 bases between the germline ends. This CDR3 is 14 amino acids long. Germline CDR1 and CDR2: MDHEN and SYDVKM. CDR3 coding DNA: TGTGCCAGCACGTCCGCTTTCGTGGGTGAAAAACTGTTTTTT. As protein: CASTSAFVGEKLFF.

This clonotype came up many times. DNA for the CDR3: TGTGCCAGCAGTTTATATGGAGGGGCCTACAATGAGCAGTTCTTC. It yields the protein CASSLYGGAYNEQFF. The rearrangement uses TRBV27 and TRBJ2-1, with a possible D match to TRBD2 (6 bases). Germline values: CDR1 MNHEY, CDR2 SMNVEV (reference sequence). Trimming cost V 1 base and J 2 bases, with 9 bases left between them. The CDR3 length is 15 residues.

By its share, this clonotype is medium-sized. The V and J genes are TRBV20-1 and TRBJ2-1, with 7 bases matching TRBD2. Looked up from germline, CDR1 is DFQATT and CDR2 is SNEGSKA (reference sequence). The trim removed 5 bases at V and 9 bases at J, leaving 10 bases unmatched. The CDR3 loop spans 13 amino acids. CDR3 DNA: TGCAGTGCTCTCGAAAGCGGGACGGCTGAGCAGTTCTTC. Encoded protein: CSALESGTAEQFF.

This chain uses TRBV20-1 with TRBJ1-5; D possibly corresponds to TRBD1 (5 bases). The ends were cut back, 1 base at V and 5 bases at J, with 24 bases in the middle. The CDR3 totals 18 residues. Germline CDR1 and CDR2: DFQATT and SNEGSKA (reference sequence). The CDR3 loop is CSARARRGAGGRYQPQHF. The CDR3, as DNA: TGCAGTGCTAGAGCGCGGCGGGGCGCCGGGGGTAGGTATCAGCCCCAGCATTTT.

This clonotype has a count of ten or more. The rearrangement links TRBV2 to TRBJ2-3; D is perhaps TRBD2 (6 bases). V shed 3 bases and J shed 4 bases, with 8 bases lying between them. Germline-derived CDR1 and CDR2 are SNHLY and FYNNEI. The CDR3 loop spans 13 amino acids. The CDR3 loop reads CASSERGPDTQYF. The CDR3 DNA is TGTGCCAGCAGTGAGCGGGGCCCAGATACGCAGTATTTT.

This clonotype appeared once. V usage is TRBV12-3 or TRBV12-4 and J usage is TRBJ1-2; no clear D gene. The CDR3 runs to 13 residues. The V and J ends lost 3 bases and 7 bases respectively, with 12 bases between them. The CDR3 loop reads CASSLLVFGGYTF. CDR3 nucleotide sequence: TGTGCCAGCAGTTTGTTAGTTTTTGGTGGCTACACCTTC.

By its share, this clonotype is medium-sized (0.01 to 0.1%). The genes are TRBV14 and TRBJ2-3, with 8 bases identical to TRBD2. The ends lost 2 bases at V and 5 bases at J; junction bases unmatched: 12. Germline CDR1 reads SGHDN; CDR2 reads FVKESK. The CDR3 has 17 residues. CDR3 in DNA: TGTGCCAGCAGCCAATTTCGACGGGAGGGCCATGGAGATACGCAGTATTTT. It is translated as CASSQFRREGHGDTQYF.

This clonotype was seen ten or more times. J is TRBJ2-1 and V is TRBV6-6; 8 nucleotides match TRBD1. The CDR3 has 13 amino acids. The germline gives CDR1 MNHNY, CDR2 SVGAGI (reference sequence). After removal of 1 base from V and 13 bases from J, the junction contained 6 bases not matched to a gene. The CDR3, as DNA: TGTGCCAGCAGTTACTACCCCGGACAGGGCCAGTTCTTC. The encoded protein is CASSYYPGQGQFF.

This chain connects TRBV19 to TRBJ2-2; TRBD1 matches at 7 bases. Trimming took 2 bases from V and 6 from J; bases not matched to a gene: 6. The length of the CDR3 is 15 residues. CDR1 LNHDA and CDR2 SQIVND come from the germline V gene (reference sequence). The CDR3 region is CASSILWQGAGELFF. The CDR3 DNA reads TGTGCCAGTAGTATACTCTGGCAGGGGGCCGGGGAGCTGTTTTTT.

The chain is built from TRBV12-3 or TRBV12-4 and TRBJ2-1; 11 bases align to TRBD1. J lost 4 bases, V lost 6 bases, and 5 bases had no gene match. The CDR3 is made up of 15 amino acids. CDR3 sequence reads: CASRLGTGGYNEQFF. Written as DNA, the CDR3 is TGTGCCAGCAGGCTGGGGACAGGGGGATACAATGAGCAGTTCTTC.

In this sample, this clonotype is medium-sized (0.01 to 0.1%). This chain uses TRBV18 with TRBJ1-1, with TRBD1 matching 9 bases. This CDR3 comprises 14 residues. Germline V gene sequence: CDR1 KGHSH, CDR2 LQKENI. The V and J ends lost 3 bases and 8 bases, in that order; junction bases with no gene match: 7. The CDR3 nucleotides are TGTGCCAGCTCACCCCCCCGGACAGGGGTGGAAGCTTTCTTT. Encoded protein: CASSPPRTGVEAFF. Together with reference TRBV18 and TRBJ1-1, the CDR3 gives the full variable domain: NAGVMQNPRHLVRRRGQEARLRCSPMKGHSHVYWYRQLPEEGLKFMVYLQKENIIDESGMPKERFSAEFPKEGPSILRIQQVVRGDSAAYFCASSPPRTGVEAFFGQGTRLTVV.

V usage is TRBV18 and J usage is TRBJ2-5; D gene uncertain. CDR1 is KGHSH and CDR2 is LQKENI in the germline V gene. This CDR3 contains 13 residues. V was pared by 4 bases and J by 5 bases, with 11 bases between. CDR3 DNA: TGTGCCAGCTCACGGTCGGCCCAGGAGACCCAGTACTTC. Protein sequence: CASSRSAQETQYF.

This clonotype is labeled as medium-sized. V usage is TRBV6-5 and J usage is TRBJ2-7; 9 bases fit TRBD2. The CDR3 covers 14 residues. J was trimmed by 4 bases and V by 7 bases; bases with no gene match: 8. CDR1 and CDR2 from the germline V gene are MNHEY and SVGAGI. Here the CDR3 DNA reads TGTGCCAGCAAACCCCTAGCGGGAAGGTACGAGCAGTACTTC. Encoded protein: CASKPLAGRYEQYF.

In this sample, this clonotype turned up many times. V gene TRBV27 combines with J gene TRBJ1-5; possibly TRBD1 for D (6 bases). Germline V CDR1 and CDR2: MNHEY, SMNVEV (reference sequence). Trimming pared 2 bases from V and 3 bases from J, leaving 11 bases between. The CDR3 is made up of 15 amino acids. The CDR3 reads CASSLIQGNNQPQHF. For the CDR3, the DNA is TGTGCCAGCAGTTTAATACAGGGTAACAATCAGCCCCAGCATTTT.

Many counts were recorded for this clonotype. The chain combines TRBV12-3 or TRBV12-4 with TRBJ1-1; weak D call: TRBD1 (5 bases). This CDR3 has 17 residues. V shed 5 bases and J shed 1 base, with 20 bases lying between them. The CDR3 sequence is CASSQGPTTAGNTEAFF. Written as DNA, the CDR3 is TGTGCCAGCAGTCAGGGCCCGACAACAGCGGGGAACACTGAAGCTTTCTTT.